This is a list of T cell receptor beta chains from one sample in a study of CD8+ T cells in alopecia areata. Some clones are missing from TCRdb's copy, which holds only in-frame ones; the method was immunoSEQ multiplex PCR. This table holds some 180,000 clones, roughly 59% found once. Specimen: CD4+ T cells sorted from blood, collected at week 0. The receptors come from a human donor with alopecia areata. The CDR3 runs from the conserved cysteine through the conserved F or W. The order of the fields is J gene, D gene, clone size, V gene, CDR3 DNA, CDR3 protein. D genes are given only for firm matches. The size of a clone is reported for some rows only, either as once, few or many, or as a class for expanded clones.

j_call: TRBJ2-3
d_call: .
clone_size: .
v_call: TRBV4-3
cdr3_nt: TGCGCCAGCAGCCAAGATAGAGGCCGCACAGATACGCAGTATTTT
cdr3_aa: CASSQDRGRTDTQYF

j_call: TRBJ1-2
d_call: .
clone_size: .
v_call: TRBV5-6
cdr3_nt: TGTGCCAGCAGCTTGGAGGTTAGGGGAACGGGCTACACCTTC
cdr3_aa: CASSLEVRGTGYTF

j_call: TRBJ2-5
d_call: .
clone_size: .
v_call: TRBV2
cdr3_nt: TGTGCCAGCGGGGGGGACAGCCAAGAGACCCAGTACTTC
cdr3_aa: CASGGDSQETQYF

j_call: TRBJ2-1
d_call: TRBD1
clone_size: .
v_call: TRBV30
cdr3_nt: TGTGCCTGGAGGAGGACAGGGGGGAATGAGCAGTTCTTC
cdr3_aa: CAWRRTGGNEQFF

j_call: TRBJ1-1
d_call: .
clone_size: few
v_call: TRBV7-2
cdr3_nt: TGTGCCAGCAGCTTAGCGCAGGGGATGAACACTGAAGCTTTCTTT
cdr3_aa: CASSLAQGMNTEAFF

j_call: TRBJ2-7
d_call: TRBD1
clone_size: .
v_call: TRBV5-6
cdr3_nt: TGTGCCAGCAAAGGGGGACAGGGGAGCTACGAGCAGTACTTC
cdr3_aa: CASKGGQGSYEQYF

j_call: TRBJ2-7
d_call: TRBD1
clone_size: .
v_call: TRBV2
cdr3_nt: TGTGCCAGTAATACCGGGACAGGGGGCGACGAGCAGTACTTC
cdr3_aa: CASNTGTGGDEQYF

j_call: TRBJ1-3
d_call: .
clone_size: .
v_call: TRBV7-2
cdr3_nt: TGTGCCAGCAGCCAGACATCATCTGGAAACACCATATATTTT
cdr3_aa: CASSQTSSGNTIYF

j_call: TRBJ2-7
d_call: .
clone_size: .
v_call: TRBV4-3
cdr3_nt: TGCGCCAGCAGCCAAGTAGTCGGCTCCTACGAGCAGTACTTC
cdr3_aa: CASSQVVGSYEQYF

j_call: TRBJ2-2
d_call: TRBD1
clone_size: .
v_call: TRBV4-3
cdr3_nt: TGCGCCAGCAGCCGGACAGGGGGCGGAGGGGAGCTGTTTTTT
cdr3_aa: CASSRTGGGGELFF

j_call: TRBJ2-5
d_call: .
clone_size: .
v_call: TRBV29-1
cdr3_nt: TGCAGCGGAGCACGAAACCAAGAGACCCAGTACTTC
cdr3_aa: CSGARNQETQYF

j_call: TRBJ2-7
d_call: TRBD1
clone_size: few
v_call: TRBV29-1
cdr3_nt: TGCAGCGGTACCCCCGGGACAGGGAGGAACGAGCAGTACTTC
cdr3_aa: CSGTPGTGRNEQYF

j_call: TRBJ2-1
d_call: .
clone_size: .
v_call: TRBV28
cdr3_nt: TGTGTCAGCAGTTTAGGGGGGATCTCCTACAATGAGCAGTTCTTC
cdr3_aa: CVSSLGGISYNEQFF

j_call: TRBJ1-2
d_call: .
clone_size: .
v_call: TRBV15
cdr3_nt: TGTGCCACCAGCATCGGGAAGGGTTCGGACTATGGCTACACCTTC
cdr3_aa: CATSIGKGSDYGYTF

j_call: TRBJ1-6
d_call: TRBD1
clone_size: .
v_call: TRBV27
cdr3_nt: TGTGCCAGCAGTCAATGGGAGAGACAGGGTACCGATTCACCCCTCCACTTT
cdr3_aa: CASSQWERQGTDSPLHF

j_call: TRBJ2-6
d_call: .
clone_size: .
v_call: TRBV11-2
cdr3_nt: TGTGCCAGCACCCTCCTTGGCTCTGGGGCCAACGTCCTGACTTTC
cdr3_aa: CASTLLGSGANVLTF

j_call: TRBJ2-7
d_call: TRBD1
clone_size: .
v_call: TRBV25-1
cdr3_nt: TGTGCCAGCAGTGACCCCACCCCCGGACAGGGTCTCTACGAGCAGTACTTC
cdr3_aa: CASSDPTPGQGLYEQYF

j_call: TRBJ1-4
d_call: .
clone_size: .
v_call: TRBV30
cdr3_nt: TGTGCCTGGGACACCACTAATGAAAAACTGTTTTTT
cdr3_aa: CAWDTTNEKLFF

j_call: TRBJ1-1
d_call: .
clone_size: .
v_call: TRBV15
cdr3_nt: TGTGCCACCAGCAGACCCGGGGGCACTGAAGCTTTCTTT
cdr3_aa: CATSRPGGTEAFF

j_call: TRBJ1-5
d_call: .
clone_size: few
v_call: TRBV11-2
cdr3_nt: TGTGCCAGCAGCTTGGGTCCGAATCAGCCCCAGCATTTT
cdr3_aa: CASSLGPNQPQHF

j_call: TRBJ2-2
d_call: TRBD1
clone_size: .
v_call: TRBV6-5
cdr3_nt: TGTGCCAGCGAGGAACAGGGGTTGGGCACCGGGGAGCTGTTTTTT
cdr3_aa: CASEEQGLGTGELFF

j_call: TRBJ2-1
d_call: TRBD2
clone_size: .
v_call: TRBV29-1
cdr3_nt: TGCAGCGTTATTAGCGGGGTATATGAGCAGTTCTTC
cdr3_aa: CSVISGVYEQFF

j_call: TRBJ2-1
d_call: .
clone_size: .
v_call: TRBV14
cdr3_nt: TGTGCCAGCAGCCGAGGTCGCGGGGGCCAGTACAATGAGCAGTTCTTC
cdr3_aa: CASSRGRGGQYNEQFF

j_call: TRBJ2-7
d_call: .
clone_size: .
v_call: TRBV2
cdr3_nt: TGTGCCAGCACGTTTGTGGAGTCCTACGAGCAGTACTTC
cdr3_aa: CASTFVESYEQYF

j_call: TRBJ2-2
d_call: TRBD2
clone_size: .
v_call: TRBV9
cdr3_nt: TGTGCCAGCAGCGTAGGGGGACTAGGCACCGGGGAGCTGTTTTTT
cdr3_aa: CASSVGGLGTGELFF

j_call: TRBJ2-7
d_call: .
clone_size: .
v_call: TRBV13
cdr3_nt: TGTGCCAGCAGCTTAGGCCAGGGTTCAGGGTGGGGATACGAGCAGTACTTC
cdr3_aa: CASSLGQGSGWGYEQYF

j_call: TRBJ2-7
d_call: TRBD2
clone_size: .
v_call: TRBV19
cdr3_nt: TGTGCCAGTAGAAAACTAGCGGGGAACTACGAGCAGTACTTC
cdr3_aa: CASRKLAGNYEQYF

j_call: TRBJ2-3
d_call: .
clone_size: .
v_call: TRBV5-1
cdr3_nt: TGCGCCAGCAGCTTGGTCGCGGGCGGCACAGATACGCAGTATTTT
cdr3_aa: CASSLVAGGTDTQYF

j_call: TRBJ2-7
d_call: .
clone_size: .
v_call: TRBV4-1
cdr3_nt: TGCGCCAGCAGCCAAAGATCTACAGGATACTACGAGCAGTACTTC
cdr3_aa: CASSQRSTGYYEQYF

j_call: TRBJ1-1
d_call: .
clone_size: few
v_call: TRBV30
cdr3_nt: TGTGCCTGGAGTTCCCCCGTAGTAACTGAAGCTTTCTTT
cdr3_aa: CAWSSPVVTEAFF

j_call: TRBJ1-2
d_call: .
clone_size: .
v_call: TRBV30
cdr3_nt: TGTGCCTGGAGTCGTTACAGGGTCGAGGGCTACACCTTC
cdr3_aa: CAWSRYRVEGYTF

j_call: TRBJ2-4
d_call: .
clone_size: .
v_call: TRBV7-2
cdr3_nt: TGTGCCGCCGCCCAGGGGAGTGGAAACATTCAGTACTTC
cdr3_aa: CAAAQGSGNIQYF

j_call: TRBJ1-2
d_call: TRBD1
clone_size: .
v_call: TRBV30
cdr3_nt: TGTGCCTGGAGTCGGGACAGGGGCTATGGCTACACCTTC
cdr3_aa: CAWSRDRGYGYTF

j_call: TRBJ2-2
d_call: .
clone_size: .
v_call: TRBV5-1
cdr3_nt: TGCGCCAGCAGCCCAGGGGGAGGCACCGGGGAGCTGTTTTTT
cdr3_aa: CASSPGGGTGELFF

j_call: TRBJ1-1
d_call: .
clone_size: .
v_call: TRBV30
cdr3_nt: TGTGCCTGGGGCGAAGGGGCTGAAGCTTTCTTT
cdr3_aa: CAWGEGAEAFF

j_call: TRBJ2-5
d_call: TRBD1
clone_size: .
v_call: TRBV10-3
cdr3_nt: TGTGCCATCAGCACGGGACAGGGGGACGGAGAGACCCAGTACTTC
cdr3_aa: CAISTGQGDGETQYF

j_call: TRBJ2-5
d_call: TRBD2
clone_size: few
v_call: TRBV6-1
cdr3_nt: TGTGCCAGCAGTGATACCGGAGCGGGGGGGCTCCTCGGGGAGACCCAGTACTTC
cdr3_aa: CASSDTGAGGLLGETQYF

j_call: TRBJ2-5
d_call: TRBD2
clone_size: .
v_call: TRBV5-6
cdr3_nt: TGTGCCAGCAGCTTGGTGAGGGACTACCCTGTGGAGACCCAGTACTTC
cdr3_aa: CASSLVRDYPVETQYF

j_call: TRBJ1-5
d_call: .
clone_size: .
v_call: TRBV7-9
cdr3_nt: TGTGCCAGCAGCTTAGTGGAGGATTATAGCAATCAGCCCCAGCATTTT
cdr3_aa: CASSLVEDYSNQPQHF

j_call: TRBJ1-2
d_call: TRBD1
clone_size: .
v_call: TRBV30
cdr3_nt: TGTGCCTGGACCCGACAGGGGGCGAATGGCTACACCTTC
cdr3_aa: CAWTRQGANGYTF

j_call: TRBJ1-2
d_call: .
clone_size: .
v_call: TRBV5-1
cdr3_nt: TGCGCCAGCAGCCAAGCCAGGGAAGCCTATGGCTACACCTTC
cdr3_aa: CASSQAREAYGYTF

j_call: TRBJ1-6
d_call: .
clone_size: .
v_call: TRBV4-3
cdr3_nt: TGCGCCAGCAGCCAGGCAGGGACGGCCCAACCCCTCCACTTT
cdr3_aa: CASSQAGTAQPLHF

j_call: TRBJ2-7
d_call: .
clone_size: few
v_call: TRBV7-2
cdr3_nt: TGTGCCAGCAGCTTAGCGCCGTCCTCCTACGAGCAGTACTTC
cdr3_aa: CASSLAPSSYEQYF

j_call: TRBJ2-7
d_call: TRBD1
clone_size: .
v_call: TRBV30
cdr3_nt: TGTGCTTGCTCCGGACAGGGATCCTACGAGCAGTACTTC
cdr3_aa: CACSGQGSYEQYF

j_call: TRBJ2-1
d_call: TRBD1
clone_size: few
v_call: TRBV30
cdr3_nt: TGTGCCTGCGAACCGAGGGGGCCTGGCTACAATGAGCAGTTCTTC
cdr3_aa: CACEPRGPGYNEQFF